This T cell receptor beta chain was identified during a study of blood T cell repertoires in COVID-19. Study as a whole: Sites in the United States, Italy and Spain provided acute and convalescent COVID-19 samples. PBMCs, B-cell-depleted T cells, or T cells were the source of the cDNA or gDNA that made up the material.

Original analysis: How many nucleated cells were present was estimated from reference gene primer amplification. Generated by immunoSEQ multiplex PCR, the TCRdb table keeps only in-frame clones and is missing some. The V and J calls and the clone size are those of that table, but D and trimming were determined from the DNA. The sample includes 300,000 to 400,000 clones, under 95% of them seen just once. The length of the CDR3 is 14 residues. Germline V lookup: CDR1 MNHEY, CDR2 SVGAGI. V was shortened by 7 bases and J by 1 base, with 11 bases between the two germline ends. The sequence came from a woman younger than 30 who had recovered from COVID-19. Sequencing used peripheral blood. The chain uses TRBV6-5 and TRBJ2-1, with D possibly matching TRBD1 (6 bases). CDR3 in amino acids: CASMGQGSYNEQFF. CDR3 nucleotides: TGTGCCAGCATGGGGCAGGGGTCCTACAATGAGCAGTTCTTC.